This TCR beta chain comes out of a study of T cells in Graves' hyperthyroidism and ophthalmopathy. The study, taken as a whole, reports: Blood also contained most expanded thyroid clonotypes above 0.001. Before onset, by a median of approximately 6.8 months, the model predicted ophthalmopathy.

The germline V gene encodes CDR1 MDHEN and CDR2 SYDVKM. The CDR3 loop spans 13 amino acids. V lost 6 bases, J lost 3 bases, and 11 bases lay in between. This clonotype occurred a few times. Its target is not known. Ophthalmopathy patients had moderate-to-severe active disease, CAS ≥3, NOSPECS ≥4, and disease duration under 3 months. A patient was excluded if there was uncontrolled infection, other autoimmune disease, pregnancy or lactation. RNA transcripts provided the source from which TCR beta CDR3 regions were amplified. Primed by the HTBI set, a first-round RT-PCR was run on the TCR CDR3. Using its own MiXCR run on the multiplex PCR reads, TCRdb lists one record per CDR3 protein. The sample carries about half a million distinct CDR3 sequences, 15% to 20% recorded once.

The TCR was taken from a man aged 35-49 years with Graves' ophthalmopathy. Sequenced input: blood. V is TRBV28 and J is TRBJ1-1; D is ambiguous. Here the CDR3 reads CASSLPWDTEAFF. For the CDR3, the DNA is TGTGCCAGCAGCCTCCCGTGGGACACTGAAGCTTTCTTT.